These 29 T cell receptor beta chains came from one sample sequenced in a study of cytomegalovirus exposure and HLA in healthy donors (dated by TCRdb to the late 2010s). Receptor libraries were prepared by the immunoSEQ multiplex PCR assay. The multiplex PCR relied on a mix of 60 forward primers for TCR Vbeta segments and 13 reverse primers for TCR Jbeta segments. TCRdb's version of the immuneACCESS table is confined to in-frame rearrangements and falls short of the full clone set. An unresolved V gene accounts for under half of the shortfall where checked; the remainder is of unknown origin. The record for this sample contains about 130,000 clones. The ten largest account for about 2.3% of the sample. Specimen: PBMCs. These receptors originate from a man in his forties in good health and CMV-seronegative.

CDR3 sequence reads: CSVGQGNSYEQYF. As DNA, the CDR3 is TGCAGCGTAGGACAGGGCAACTCCTACGAGCAGTACTTC. The V and J genes are TRBV29-1 and TRBJ2-7; 8 nucleotides line up with TRBD1. Germline lookup yields CDR1 SQVTM and CDR2 ANQGSEA. V trimming: 6 bases; J trimming: 0 bases; junction bases outside the gene matches: 4. This CDR3 comprises 13 residues.

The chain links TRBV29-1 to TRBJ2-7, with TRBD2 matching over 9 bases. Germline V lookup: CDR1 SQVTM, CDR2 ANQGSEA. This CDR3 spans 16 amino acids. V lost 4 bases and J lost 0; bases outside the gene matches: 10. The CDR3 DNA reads TGCAGCGTTGGAGGGGGTACTAGCGGGCCCTCCTACGAGCAGTACTTC. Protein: CSVGGGTSGPSYEQYF.

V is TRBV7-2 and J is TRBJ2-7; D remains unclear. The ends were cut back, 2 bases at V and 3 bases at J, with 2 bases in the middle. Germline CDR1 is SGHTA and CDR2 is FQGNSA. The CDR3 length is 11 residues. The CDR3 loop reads CASSLYYEQYF. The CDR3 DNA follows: TGTGCCAGCAGCTTATACTACGAGCAGTACTTC. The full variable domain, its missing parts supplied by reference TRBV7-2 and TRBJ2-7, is GAGVSQSPSNKVTEKGKDVELRCDPISGHTALYWYRQSLGQGLEFLIYFQGNSAPDKSGLPSDRFSAERTGGSVSTLTIQRTQQEDSAVYLCASSLYYEQYFGPGTRLTVT.

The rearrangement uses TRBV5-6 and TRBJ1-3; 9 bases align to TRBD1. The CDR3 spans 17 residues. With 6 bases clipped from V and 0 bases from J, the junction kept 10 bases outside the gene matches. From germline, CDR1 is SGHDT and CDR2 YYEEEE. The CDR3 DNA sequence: TGTGCCAGCAAAGCCGGGACAGGGACCCGCTCTGGAAACACCATATATTTT. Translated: CASKAGTGTRSGNTIYF.

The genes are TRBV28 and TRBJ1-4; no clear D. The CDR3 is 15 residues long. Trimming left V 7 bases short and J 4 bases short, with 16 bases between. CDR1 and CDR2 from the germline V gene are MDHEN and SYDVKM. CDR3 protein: CASTSLHVRNEKLFF. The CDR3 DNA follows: TGTGCCAGCACCTCTTTACACGTCCGTAATGAAAAACTGTTTTTT.

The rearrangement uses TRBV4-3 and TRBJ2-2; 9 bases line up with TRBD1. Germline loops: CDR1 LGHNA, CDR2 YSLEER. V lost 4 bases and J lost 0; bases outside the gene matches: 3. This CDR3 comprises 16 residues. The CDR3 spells CASSLRTGANTGELFF. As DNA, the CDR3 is TGCGCCAGCAGCCTGCGGACAGGGGCGAACACCGGGGAGCTGTTTTTT.

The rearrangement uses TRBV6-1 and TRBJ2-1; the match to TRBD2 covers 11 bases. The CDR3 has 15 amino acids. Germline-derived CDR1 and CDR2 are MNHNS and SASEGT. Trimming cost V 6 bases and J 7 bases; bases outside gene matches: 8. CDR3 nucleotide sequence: TGTGCCAGCAGCGGGACTAGCGGAATTAGGAATGAGCAGTTCTTC. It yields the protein CASSGTSGIRNEQFF.

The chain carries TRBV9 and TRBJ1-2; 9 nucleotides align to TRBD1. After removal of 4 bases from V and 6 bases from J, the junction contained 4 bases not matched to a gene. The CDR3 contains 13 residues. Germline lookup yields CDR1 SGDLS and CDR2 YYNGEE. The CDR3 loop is CASSRDREDGYTF. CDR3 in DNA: TGTGCCAGCAGCAGGGACAGGGAGGATGGCTACACCTTC.

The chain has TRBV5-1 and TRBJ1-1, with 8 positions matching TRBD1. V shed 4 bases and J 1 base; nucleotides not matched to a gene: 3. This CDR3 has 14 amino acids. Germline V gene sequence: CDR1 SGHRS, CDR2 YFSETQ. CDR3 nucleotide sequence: TGCGCCAGCAGCACGGACAGGGCGAACACTGAAGCTTTCTTT. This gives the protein CASSTDRANTEAFF. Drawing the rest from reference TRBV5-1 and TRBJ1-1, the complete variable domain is KAGVTQTPRYLIKTRGQQVTLSCSPISGHRSVSWYQQTPGQGLQFLFEYFSETQRNKGNFPGRFSGRQFSNSRSEMNVSTLELGDSALYLCASSTDRANTEAFFGQGTRLTVV.

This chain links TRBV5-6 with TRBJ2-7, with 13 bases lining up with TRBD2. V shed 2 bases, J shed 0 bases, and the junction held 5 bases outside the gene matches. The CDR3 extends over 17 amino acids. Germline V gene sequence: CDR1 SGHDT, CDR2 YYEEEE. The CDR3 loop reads CASSFGTSGISSYEQYF. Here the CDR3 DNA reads TGTGCCAGCAGCTTTGGGACTAGCGGGATTAGCTCCTACGAGCAGTACTTC.

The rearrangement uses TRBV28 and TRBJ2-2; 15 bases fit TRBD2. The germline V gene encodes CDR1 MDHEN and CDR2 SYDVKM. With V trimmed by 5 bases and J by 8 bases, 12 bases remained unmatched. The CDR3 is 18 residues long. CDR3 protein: CASSGIPGLAGGKGELFF. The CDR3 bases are TGTGCCAGCAGTGGGATCCCTGGACTAGCGGGAGGGAAAGGGGAGCTGTTTTTT.

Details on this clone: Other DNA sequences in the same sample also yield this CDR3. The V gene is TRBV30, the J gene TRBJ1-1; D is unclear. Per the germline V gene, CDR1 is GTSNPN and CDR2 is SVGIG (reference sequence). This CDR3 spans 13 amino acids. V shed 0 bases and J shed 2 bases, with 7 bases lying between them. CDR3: CAWSVLGNTEAFF. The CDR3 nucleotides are TGTGCCTGGAGTGTACTAGGAAACACTGAAGCTTTCTTT. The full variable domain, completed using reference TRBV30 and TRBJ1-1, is SQTIHQWPATLVQPVGSPLSLECTVEGTSNPNLYWYRQAAGRGLQLLFYSVGIGQISSEVPQNLSASRPQDRQFILSSKKLLLSDSGFYLCAWSVLGNTEAFFGQGTRLTVV.

The CDR3 protein is CASSPTSGTAYTQYF. The CDR3 DNA sequence: TGCGCCAGCAGCCCTACGAGCGGGACGGCCTATACGCAGTATTTT. The J gene is TRBJ2-3, the V gene TRBV5-1; 7 nucleotides agree with TRBD2. CDR3 length: 15 amino acids. Germline CDR1 and CDR2: SGHRS and YFSETQ. Germline trimming cut 4 bases from V and 7 bases from J; bases unmatched to any gene: 12.

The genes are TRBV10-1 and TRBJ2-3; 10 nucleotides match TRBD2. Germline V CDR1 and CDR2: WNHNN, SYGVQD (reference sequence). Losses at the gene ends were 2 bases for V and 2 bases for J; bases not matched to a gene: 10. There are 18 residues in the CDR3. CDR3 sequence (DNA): TGCGCCAGCAGTGAGATTACTAGCGGGATGACTACCACAGATACGCAGTATTTT. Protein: CASSEITSGMTTTDTQYF.

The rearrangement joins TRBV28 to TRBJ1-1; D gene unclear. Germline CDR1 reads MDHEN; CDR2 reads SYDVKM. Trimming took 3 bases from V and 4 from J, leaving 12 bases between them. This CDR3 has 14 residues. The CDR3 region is CASSLRAAGTEAFF. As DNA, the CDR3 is TGTGCCAGCAGTTTGAGGGCAGCGGGCACTGAAGCTTTCTTT.

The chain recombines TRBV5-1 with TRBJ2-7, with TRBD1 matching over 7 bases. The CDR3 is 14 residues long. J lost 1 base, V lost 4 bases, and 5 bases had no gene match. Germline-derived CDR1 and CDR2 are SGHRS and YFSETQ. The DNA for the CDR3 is TGCGCCAGCAGCCTCCAGGACAGGTCCTACGAGCAGTACTTC. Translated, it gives CASSLQDRSYEQYF.

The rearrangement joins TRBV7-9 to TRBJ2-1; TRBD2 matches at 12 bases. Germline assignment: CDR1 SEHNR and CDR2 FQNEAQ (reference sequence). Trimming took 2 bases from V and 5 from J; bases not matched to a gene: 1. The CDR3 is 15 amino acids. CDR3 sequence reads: CASSLWTSGNNEQFF. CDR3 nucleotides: TGTGCCAGCAGCTTATGGACTAGCGGGAACAATGAGCAGTTCTTC.

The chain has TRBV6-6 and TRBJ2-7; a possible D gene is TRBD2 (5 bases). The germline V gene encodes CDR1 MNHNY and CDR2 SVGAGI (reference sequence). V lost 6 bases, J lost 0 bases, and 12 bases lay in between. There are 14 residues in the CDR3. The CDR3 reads CASSPRSGSYEQYF. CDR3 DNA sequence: TGTGCCAGCAGCCCCAGAAGCGGCTCCTACGAGCAGTACTTC.

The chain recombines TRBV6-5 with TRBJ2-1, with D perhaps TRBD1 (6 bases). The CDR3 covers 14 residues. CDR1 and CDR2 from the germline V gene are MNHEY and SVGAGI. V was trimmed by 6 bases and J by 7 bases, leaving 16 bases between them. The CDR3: CASSLGERGNEQFF. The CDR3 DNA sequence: TGTGCCAGCAGCCTCGGGGAAAGGGGGAATGAGCAGTTCTTC.

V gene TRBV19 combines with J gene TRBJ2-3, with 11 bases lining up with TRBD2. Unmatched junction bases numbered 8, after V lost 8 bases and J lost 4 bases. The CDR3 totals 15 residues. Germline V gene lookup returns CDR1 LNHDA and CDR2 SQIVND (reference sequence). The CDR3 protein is CASSRLAGRPDTQYF. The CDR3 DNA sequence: TGTGCCAGTTCCCGACTAGCGGGGCGCCCAGATACGCAGTATTTT.

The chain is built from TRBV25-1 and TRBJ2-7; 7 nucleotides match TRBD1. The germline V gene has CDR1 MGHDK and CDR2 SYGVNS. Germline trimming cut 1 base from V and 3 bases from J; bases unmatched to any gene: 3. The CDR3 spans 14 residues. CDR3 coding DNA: TGTGCCAGCAGTGAATCCCCAGGGGGCTACGAGCAGTACTTC. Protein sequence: CASSESPGGYEQYF.

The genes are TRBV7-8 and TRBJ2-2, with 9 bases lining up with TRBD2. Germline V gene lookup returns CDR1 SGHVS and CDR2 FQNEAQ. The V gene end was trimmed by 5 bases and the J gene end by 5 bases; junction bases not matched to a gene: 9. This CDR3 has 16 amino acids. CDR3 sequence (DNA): TGTGCCAGCAGCCCACGGGGGAGCGGGAGGACCGGGGAGCTGTTTTTT. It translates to CASSPRGSGRTGELFF.

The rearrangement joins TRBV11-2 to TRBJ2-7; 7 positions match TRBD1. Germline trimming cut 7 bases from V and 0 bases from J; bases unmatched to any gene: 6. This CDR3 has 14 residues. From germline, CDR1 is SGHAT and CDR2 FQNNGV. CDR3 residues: CASTWDRSSYEQYF. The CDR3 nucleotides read TGTGCCAGCACCTGGGACAGATCCTCCTACGAGCAGTACTTC.

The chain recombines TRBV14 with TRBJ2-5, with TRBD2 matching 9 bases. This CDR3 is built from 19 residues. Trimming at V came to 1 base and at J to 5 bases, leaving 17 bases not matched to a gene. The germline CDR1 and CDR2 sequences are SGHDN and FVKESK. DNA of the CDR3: TGTGCCAGCAGCCAAGCCCGGAGCGGGAGGTGGGGTCTAGTGGAGACCCAGTACTTC. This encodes CASSQARSGRWGLVETQYF.

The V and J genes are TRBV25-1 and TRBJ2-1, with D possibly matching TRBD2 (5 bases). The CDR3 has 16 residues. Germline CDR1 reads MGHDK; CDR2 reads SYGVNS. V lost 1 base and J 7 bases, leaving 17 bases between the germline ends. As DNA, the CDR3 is TGTGCCAGCAGTGAATTTGAGGGCCGAATTTTTAATGAGCAGTTCTTC. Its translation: CASSEFEGRIFNEQFF.

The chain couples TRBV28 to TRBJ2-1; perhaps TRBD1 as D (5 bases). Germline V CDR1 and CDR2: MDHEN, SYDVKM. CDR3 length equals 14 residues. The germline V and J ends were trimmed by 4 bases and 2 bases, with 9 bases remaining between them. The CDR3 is CASSWKGAYNEQFF. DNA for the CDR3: TGTGCCAGCAGTTGGAAAGGGGCCTACAATGAGCAGTTCTTC.

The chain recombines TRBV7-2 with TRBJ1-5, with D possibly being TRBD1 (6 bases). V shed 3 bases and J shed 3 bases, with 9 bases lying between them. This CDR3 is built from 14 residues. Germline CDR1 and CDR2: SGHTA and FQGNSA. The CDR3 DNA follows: TGTGCCAGCAGCTTCGGGACACTCAATCAGCCCCAGCATTTT. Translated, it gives CASSFGTLNQPQHF.

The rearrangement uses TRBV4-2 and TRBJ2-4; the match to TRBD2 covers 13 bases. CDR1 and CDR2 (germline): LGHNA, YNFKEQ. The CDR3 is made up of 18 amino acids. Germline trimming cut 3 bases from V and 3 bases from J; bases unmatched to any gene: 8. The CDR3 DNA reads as TGTGCCAGCAGCCAGGTACCGGGACTAGCGGGGCTCAAAAACATTCAGTACTTC. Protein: CASSQVPGLAGLKNIQYF.

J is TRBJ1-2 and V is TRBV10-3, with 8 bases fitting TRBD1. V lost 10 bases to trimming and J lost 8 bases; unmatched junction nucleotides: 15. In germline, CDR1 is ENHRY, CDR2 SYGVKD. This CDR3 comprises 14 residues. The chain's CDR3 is CATPQWQGARGYTF. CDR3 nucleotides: TGTGCCACCCCACAGTGGCAGGGGGCGAGGGGCTACACCTTC.